This T cell receptor beta chain was recovered during a study of shared clonotypes between healthy human individuals. This clone was seen only once. In the original analysis: ImmunoSEQ yielded junction-only sequences lacking quality scores, so filtering differed. The method was immunoSEQ multiplex PCR; TCRdb's version includes in-frame clones alone and lacks a portion of them. For V, J and clone size, that table is used; D and trimming come from the DNA. The sample comprises 2 million to 2.5 million clones, about 92% of which are singletons, and under 0.45% rests with the top ten. Within Nashville, Tennessee resided all donors, each a Caucasian adult. Unmatched junction bases numbered 3, after V lost 6 bases and J lost 0 bases. The CDR3 contains 14 residues. Germline values: CDR1 SNHLY, CDR2 FYNNEI.

The specimen was naive CD4+ T cells from PBMCs. Specified subset: CD45RA+ positively selected. The sequence derives from a man between 18 and 35 years old in good health. Some clones in this sample may be carry-over from other donors' samples. The chain links TRBV2 to TRBJ2-7; TRBD2 matches at 9 bases. The CDR3 DNA reads as TGTGCCAGCAGGAAGCGGGAGGACTCCTACGAGCAGTACTTC. It translates to CASRKREDSYEQYF.